This TCR beta chain was profiled in a study of OX40 agonist ivuxolimab in advanced cancers. Sequencing was performed with immunoSEQ multiplex PCR; in TCRdb, only in-frame clones are kept and a portion is missing. In the table there are about 64,000 clones, around 87% of which are singletons. Trimming pared 8 bases from V and 8 bases from J, leaving 13 bases between. Germline-derived CDR1 and CDR2 are MNHEY and SMNVEV (reference sequence). CDR3 size: 12 residues. V usage is TRBV27 and J usage is TRBJ2-1; maybe TRBD2 (7 bases). This clonotype was sampled from an adult with an advanced solid tumor such as melanoma, head and neck, liver or kidney cancer. Specimen: CD4+ or CD8+ T cells sorted from blood, collected in a trial of the OX40 agonist ivuxolimab. The CDR3, as DNA: TGTGCCAGCGGACTAGGGGGGTATGAGCAGTTCTTC. Its translation: CASGLGGYEQFF.